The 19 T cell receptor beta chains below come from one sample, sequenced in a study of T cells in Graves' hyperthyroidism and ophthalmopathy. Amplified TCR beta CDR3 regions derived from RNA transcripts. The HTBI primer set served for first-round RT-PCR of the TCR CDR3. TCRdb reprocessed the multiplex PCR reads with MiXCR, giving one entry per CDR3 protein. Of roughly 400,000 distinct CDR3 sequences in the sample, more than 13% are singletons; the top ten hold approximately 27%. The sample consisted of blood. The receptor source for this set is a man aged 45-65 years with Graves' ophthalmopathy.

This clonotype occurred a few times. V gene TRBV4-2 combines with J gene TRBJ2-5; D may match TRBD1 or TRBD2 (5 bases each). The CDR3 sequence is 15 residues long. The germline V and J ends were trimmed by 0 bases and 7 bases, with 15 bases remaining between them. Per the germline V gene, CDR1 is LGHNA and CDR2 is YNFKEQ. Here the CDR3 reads CASSQDLGTTGTQYF. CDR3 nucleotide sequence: TGTGCCAGCAGCCAAGATCTGGGGACCACGGGGACCCAGTACTTC.

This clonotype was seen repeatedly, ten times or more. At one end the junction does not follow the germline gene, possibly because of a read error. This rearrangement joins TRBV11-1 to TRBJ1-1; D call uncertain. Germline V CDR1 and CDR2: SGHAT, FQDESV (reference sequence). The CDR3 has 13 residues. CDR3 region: CASSLRVNTEAFF. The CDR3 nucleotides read TGCGCCAGCAGCTTGAGGGTTAACACTGAAGCTTTCTTT.

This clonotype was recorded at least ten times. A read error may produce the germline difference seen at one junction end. This CDR3 reads CASAAGLAYSEQFF. The CDR3 bases are TGTGCCAGCGCTGCGGGACTAGCGTACAGTGAGCAGTTCTTC. This sequence joins TRBV6-1 and TRBJ2-1, with TRBD2 identical over 10 bases. This CDR3 spans 14 amino acids. Germline CDR1 is MNHNS and CDR2 is SASEGT.

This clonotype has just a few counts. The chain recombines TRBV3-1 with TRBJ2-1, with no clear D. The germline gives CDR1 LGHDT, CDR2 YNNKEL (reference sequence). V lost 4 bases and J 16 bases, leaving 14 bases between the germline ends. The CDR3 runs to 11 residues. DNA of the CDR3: TGTGCCAGCAGCCCAAGCGTAGCAGACTTCTTC. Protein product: CASSPSVADFF.

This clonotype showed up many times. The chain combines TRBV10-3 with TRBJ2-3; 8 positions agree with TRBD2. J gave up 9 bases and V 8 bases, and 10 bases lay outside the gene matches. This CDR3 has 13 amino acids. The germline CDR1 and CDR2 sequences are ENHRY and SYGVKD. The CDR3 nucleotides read TGTGCCATCGGCGAGGGAGAGCGGGAGACGCAGTATTTT. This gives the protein CAIGEGERETQYF.

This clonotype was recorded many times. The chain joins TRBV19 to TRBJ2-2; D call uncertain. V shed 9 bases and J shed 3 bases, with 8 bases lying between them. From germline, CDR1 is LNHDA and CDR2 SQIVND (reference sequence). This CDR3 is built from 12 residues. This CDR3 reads CASSSHTGELFF. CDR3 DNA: TGTGCCAGCAGCTCTCACACCGGGGAGCTGTTTTTT. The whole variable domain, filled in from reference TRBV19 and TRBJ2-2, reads DGGITQSPKYLFRKEGQNVTLSCEQNLNHDAMYWYRQDPGQGLRLIYYSQIVNDFQKGDIAEGYSVSREKKESFPLTVTSAQKNPTAFYLCASSSHTGELFFGEGSRLTVL.

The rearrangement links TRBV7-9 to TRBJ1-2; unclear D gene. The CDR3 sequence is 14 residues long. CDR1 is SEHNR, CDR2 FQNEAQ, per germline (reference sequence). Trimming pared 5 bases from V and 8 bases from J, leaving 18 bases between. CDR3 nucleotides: TGTGCCAGCAGCCCCCTTTCGGACCGGCAGGGCTACACCTTC. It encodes CASSPLSDRQGYTF.

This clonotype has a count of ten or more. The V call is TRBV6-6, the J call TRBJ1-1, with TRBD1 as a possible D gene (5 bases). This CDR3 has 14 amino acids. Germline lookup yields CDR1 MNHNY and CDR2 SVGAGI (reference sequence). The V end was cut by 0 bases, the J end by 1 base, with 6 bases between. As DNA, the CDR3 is TGTGCCAGCAGTTACTCTCAGGGGAACACTGAAGCTTTCTTT. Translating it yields CASSYSQGNTEAFF.

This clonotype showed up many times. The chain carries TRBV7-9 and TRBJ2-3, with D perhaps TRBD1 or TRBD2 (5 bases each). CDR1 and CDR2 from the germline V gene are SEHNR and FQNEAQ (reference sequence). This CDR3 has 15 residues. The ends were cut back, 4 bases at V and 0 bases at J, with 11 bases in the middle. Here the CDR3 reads CASSSLGDSTDTQYF. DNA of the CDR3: TGTGCCAGCAGCTCCCTGGGGGATAGCACAGATACGCAGTATTTT. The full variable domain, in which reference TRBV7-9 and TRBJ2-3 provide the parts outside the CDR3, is DTGVSQNPRHKITKRGQNVTFRCDPISEHNRLYWYRQTLGQGPEFLTYFQNEAQLEKSRLLSDRFSAERPKGSFSTLEIQRTEQGDSAMYLCASSSLGDSTDTQYFGPGTRLTVL.

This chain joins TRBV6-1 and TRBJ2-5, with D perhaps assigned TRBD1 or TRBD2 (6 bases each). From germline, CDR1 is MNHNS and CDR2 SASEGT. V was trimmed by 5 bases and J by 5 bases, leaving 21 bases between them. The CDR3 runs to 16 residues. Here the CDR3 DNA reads TGTGCCAGCAGTCGACTCCCTTATGGAGGGGGGGAGACCCAGTACTTC. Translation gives CASSRLPYGGGETQYF.

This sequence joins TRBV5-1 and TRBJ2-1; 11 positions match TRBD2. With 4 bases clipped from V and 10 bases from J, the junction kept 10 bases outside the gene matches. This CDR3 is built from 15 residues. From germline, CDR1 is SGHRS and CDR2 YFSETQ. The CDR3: CASSAGLAGVREQFF. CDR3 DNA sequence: TGCGCCAGCAGCGCCGGACTAGCGGGTGTCAGGGAGCAGTTCTTC. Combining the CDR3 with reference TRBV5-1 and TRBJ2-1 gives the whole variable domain KAGVTQTPRYLIKTRGQQVTLSCSPISGHRSVSWYQQTPGQGLQFLFEYFSETQRNKGNFPGRFSGRQFSNSRSEMNVSTLELGDSALYLCASSAGLAGVREQFFGPGTRLTVL.

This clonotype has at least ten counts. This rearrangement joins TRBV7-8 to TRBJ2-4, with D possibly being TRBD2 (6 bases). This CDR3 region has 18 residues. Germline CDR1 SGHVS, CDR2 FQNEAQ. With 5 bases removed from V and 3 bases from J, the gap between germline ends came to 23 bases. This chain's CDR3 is CASSPRTNGKPCKNIQYF. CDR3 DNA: TGTGCCAGCAGCCCTAGGACTAACGGTAAACCATGCAAAAACATTCAGTACTTC.

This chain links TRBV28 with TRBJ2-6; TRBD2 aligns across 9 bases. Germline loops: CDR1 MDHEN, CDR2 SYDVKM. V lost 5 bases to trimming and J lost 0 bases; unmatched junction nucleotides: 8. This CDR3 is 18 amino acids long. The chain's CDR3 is CASSDRLAVISGANVLTF. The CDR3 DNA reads TGTGCCAGCAGTGACCGACTAGCGGTCATCTCTGGGGCCAACGTCCTGACTTTC.

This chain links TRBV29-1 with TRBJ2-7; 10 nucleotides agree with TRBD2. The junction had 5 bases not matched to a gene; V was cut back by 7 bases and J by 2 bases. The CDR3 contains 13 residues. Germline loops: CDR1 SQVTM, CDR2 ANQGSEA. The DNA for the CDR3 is TGCAGCGGTACTAGCGGGGTCCCCTACGAGCAGTACTTC. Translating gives CSGTSGVPYEQYF.

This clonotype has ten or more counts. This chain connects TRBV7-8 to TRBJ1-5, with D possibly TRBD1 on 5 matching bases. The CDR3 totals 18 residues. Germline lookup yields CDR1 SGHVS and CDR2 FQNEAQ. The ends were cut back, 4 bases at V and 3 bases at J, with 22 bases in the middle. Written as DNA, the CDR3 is TGTGCCAGCAGCTCAGTAAAAACCGGACACCTACTCAATCAGCCCCAGCATTTT. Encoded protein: CASSSVKTGHLLNQPQHF. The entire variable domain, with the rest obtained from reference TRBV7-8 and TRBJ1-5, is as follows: GAGVSQSPRYKVAKRGQDVALRCDPISGHVSLFWYQQALGQGPEFLTYFQNEAQLDKSGLPSDRFFAERPEGSVSTLKIQRTQQEDSAVYLCASSSVKTGHLLNQPQHFGDGTRLSIL.

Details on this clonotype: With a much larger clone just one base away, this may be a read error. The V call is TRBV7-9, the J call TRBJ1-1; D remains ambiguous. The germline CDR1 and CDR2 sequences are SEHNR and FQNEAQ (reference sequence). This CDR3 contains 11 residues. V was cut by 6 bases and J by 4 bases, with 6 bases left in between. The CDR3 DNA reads TGTGCCAGCAGACCCGGCACTGAAGCTTTCTTT. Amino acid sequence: CASRPGTEAFF.

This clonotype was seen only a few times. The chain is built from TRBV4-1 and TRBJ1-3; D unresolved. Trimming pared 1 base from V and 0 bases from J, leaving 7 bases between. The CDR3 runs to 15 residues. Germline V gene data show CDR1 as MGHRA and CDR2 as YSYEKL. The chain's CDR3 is CASSQALSSGNTIYF. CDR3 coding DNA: TGCGCCAGCAGCCAAGCTTTGAGCTCTGGAAACACCATATATTTT.

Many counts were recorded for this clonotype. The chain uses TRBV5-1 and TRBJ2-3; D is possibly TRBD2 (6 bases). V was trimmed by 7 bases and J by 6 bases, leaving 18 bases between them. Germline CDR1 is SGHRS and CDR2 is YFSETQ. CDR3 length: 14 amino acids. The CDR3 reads CASRLTKLADTQYF. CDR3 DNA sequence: TGCGCCAGCCGACTTACGAAACTAGCTGATACGCAGTATTTT.

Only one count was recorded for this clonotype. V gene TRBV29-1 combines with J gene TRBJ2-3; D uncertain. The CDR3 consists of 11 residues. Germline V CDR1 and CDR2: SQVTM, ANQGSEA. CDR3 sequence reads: CIVGLADTQYF. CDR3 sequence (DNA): TGCATCGTCGGTCTCGCAGATACGCAGTATTTT.